Following are 18 T cell receptor beta chains from one sample sequenced in a study of T cell responses to AZD1222 COVID-19 vaccine. Assay used: immunoSEQ multiplex PCR; TCRdb lists only in-frame clones, some missing. Of roughly 130,000 clones listed, approximately 90% are singletons. Material: peripheral blood, obtained 28 days after the second AZD1222 dose. Every receptor here comes from an adult who received the AZD1222 COVID-19 vaccine.

About this clone itself: Other nucleotide sequences from this sample produce the same CDR3. The J gene is TRBJ1-4, the V gene TRBV6-2 or TRBV6-3; possibly TRBD1 for D (6 bases). Germline V lookup: CDR1 MNHEY, CDR2 SVGEGT. This CDR3 contains 14 residues. The V gene lost 4 bases and the J gene lost 0 bases, with 6 bases spanning the gap. Here the CDR3 reads CASSWTATNEKLFF. In nucleotides, the CDR3 is TGTGCCAGCAGTTGGACAGCAACTAATGAAAAACTGTTTTTT.

The chain is built from TRBV6-5 and TRBJ1-3; D may be TRBD1 (6 bases). Germline assignment: CDR1 MNHEY and CDR2 SVGAGI. The CDR3 sequence is 15 residues long. The germline V and J ends were trimmed by 4 bases and 4 bases, with 14 bases remaining between them. CDR3 sequence (DNA): TGTGCCAGCAGTTCCTTGGCAGGGGCCGGAAACACCATATATTTT. This translates into CASSSLAGAGNTIYF.

The chain couples TRBV9 to TRBJ2-7; 9 bases line up with TRBD1. J lost 5 bases, V lost 3 bases, and 6 bases had no gene match. Germline lookup yields CDR1 SGDLS and CDR2 YYNGEE. The CDR3 has 14 amino acids. CDR3 sequence reads: CASSETGGIHEQYF. CDR3 nucleotides: TGTGCCAGCAGCGAGACAGGGGGTATCCACGAGCAGTACTTC.

As to this clone: The same CDR3 also results from other DNA sequences found in this sample. The J gene is TRBJ1-6, the V gene TRBV28; D call uncertain. Between the trimmed V and J ends, which lost 5 bases and 9 bases, there was a span of 5 bases. The CDR3 runs 11 residues. The germline gives CDR1 MDHEN, CDR2 SYDVKM. CDR3 amino acids: CASSLSSPLHF. The CDR3 nucleotides are TGTGCCAGCAGTCTTTCTTCACCCCTCCACTTT.

The rearrangement links TRBV7-2 to TRBJ1-1, with a tentative D call TRBD1 (6 bases). V was trimmed by 5 bases and J by 4 bases, leaving 17 bases between them. Germline CDR1 and CDR2: SGHTA and FQGNSA. This CDR3 contains 15 residues. The CDR3 here is CASSLEGGVSTEAFF. CDR3 nucleotides: TGTGCCAGCAGCCTCGAGGGGGGGGTTAGCACTGAAGCTTTCTTT.

The V and J genes are TRBV6-6 and TRBJ1-5, with 7 bases matching TRBD1. CDR1 is MNHNY, CDR2 SVGAGI, per germline (reference sequence). V dropped 6 bases and J dropped 8; count of bases not matched to a gene: 13. This CDR3 has 15 residues. The CDR3 protein is CASSELRQGDEPQHF. CDR3 bases: TGTGCCAGCAGCGAATTACGGCAGGGGGACGAGCCCCAGCATTTT.

This clone was seen a single time. The CDR3 coding sequence is TGTGCCATCAGCGAAAGAACCGGGACAAACTATGGCTACACCTTC. Its translation is CAISERTGTNYGYTF. This rearrangement joins TRBV10-3 to TRBJ1-2, with a possible D match to TRBD1 (6 bases). This CDR3 contains 15 residues. CDR1 ENHRY and CDR2 SYGVKD come from the germline V gene. The V end lost 6 bases, the J end lost 2 bases, and 16 bases lay between the germline ends.

This rearrangement joins TRBV3-1 (or the pseudogene TRBV3-2) to TRBJ2-7; TRBD1 matches 7 bases. After removal of 7 bases from V and 4 bases from J, the junction contained 13 bases not matched to a gene. CDR3 length equals 15 residues. Germline V lookup: CDR1 LGHDT, CDR2 YNNKEL (reference sequence). CDR3 sequence reads: CASTPGPGQSYEQYF. In DNA, the CDR3 is TGTGCCAGCACCCCAGGACCGGGACAGAGTTACGAGCAGTACTTC.

The rearrangement links TRBV6-2 or TRBV6-3 to TRBJ2-7; tentative D call: TRBD2 (6 bases). Germline CDR1 MNHEY, CDR2 SVGEGT. CDR3 length: 15 amino acids. V dropped 5 bases and J dropped 7 bases, with 21 bases sitting between them. CDR3 sequence (DNA): TGTGCCAGCAGTCGAAACACCGGGACGGGGGAGGAGCAGTACTTC. Protein sequence: CASSRNTGTGEEQYF.

The V and J genes are TRBV23-1 and TRBJ1-5; D is uncertain. TRBV23-1 is annotated as an ORF whose role is uncertain. This CDR3 is 11 amino acids long. With 4 bases removed from V and 9 bases from J, the gap between germline ends came to 7 bases. CDR3 region: CASSPSRPQHF. CDR3 DNA sequence: TGCGCCAGCAGTCCGAGTCGGCCCCAGCATTTT.

The V and J genes are TRBV13 and TRBJ2-5; 14 bases are a match to TRBD2. There are 17 residues in the CDR3. V shed 3 bases and J 4 bases; nucleotides not matched to a gene: 7. CDR1 is PRHDT and CDR2 is FYEKMQ in the germline V gene (reference sequence). CDR3 nucleotides: TGTGCCAGCAGCTTGGGACTAGCGGGGGCCTGGGGAGAGACCCAGTACTTC. Translation: CASSLGLAGAWGETQYF.

The gene calls are TRBV4-3 and TRBJ1-1; D possibly corresponds to TRBD1 (5 bases). The CDR3 is 16 amino acids. Deletions cut 1 base from V and 1 base from J, with 13 bases between. Germline-derived CDR1 and CDR2 are LGHNA and YSLEER. The chain's CDR3 is CASSQGIGGWNTEAFF. The CDR3 nucleotides are TGCGCCAGCAGCCAAGGAATTGGGGGATGGAACACTGAAGCTTTCTTT.

The chain links TRBV10-3 to TRBJ2-7, with D hard to call. Trimming left V 4 bases short and J 4 bases short, with 11 bases between. The CDR3 contains 13 residues. Germline V gene sequence: CDR1 ENHRY, CDR2 SYGVKD. The CDR3 loop reads CAISARTQYEQYF. The CDR3 DNA reads as TGTGCCATCAGTGCTAGGACCCAGTACGAGCAGTACTTC.

The gene calls are TRBV5-4 and TRBJ2-7; D tentatively fits TRBD1 or TRBD2 (5 bases each). Per germline, CDR1 SGHNT and CDR2 YYREEE (reference sequence). The CDR3 runs to 17 residues. Trimming removed 2 bases from V and 7 bases from J, with 25 bases in between. As DNA, the CDR3 is TGTGCCAGCAGCTTAGTCGTGGGACCCAACGTTTTTCGAGAGCAGTACTTC. It is translated as CASSLVVGPNVFREQYF.

The chain is built from TRBV6-4 and TRBJ1-2, with 7 bases matching TRBD1. Germline CDR1 reads MRHNA; CDR2 reads SNTAGT. This CDR3 contains 13 residues. J gave up 8 bases and V 3 bases, and 6 bases lay outside the gene matches. In DNA, the CDR3 is TGTGCCAGCAGTGAAACAGGGGATCGAGGCTACACCTTC. Encoded protein: CASSETGDRGYTF.

This clone showed up just once. Compared with germline, one end of the junction differs, possibly owing to a read error. The CDR3 coding sequence is TGTGCTAGCAGCTCACGGGACAGGGGGCTTACTGAAGCTTTCTTT. Translating gives CASSSRDRGLTEAFF. V and J are TRBV7-7 and TRBJ1-1; 12 bases line up with TRBD1. The CDR3 totals 15 residues. Germline V lookup: CDR1 SSHAT, CDR2 FNYEAQ (reference sequence).

For the CDR3, the DNA is TGTGCCAGCAGCTCCGGGGGGGGGTCGGGAGATACGCAGTATTTT. Translation: CASSSGGGSGDTQYF. The gene calls are TRBV5-4 and TRBJ2-3, with 8 bases lining up with TRBD2. CDR1 SGHNT and CDR2 YYREEE come from the germline V gene (reference sequence). The CDR3 length is 15 residues. V shed 3 bases, J shed 5 bases, and the junction held 8 bases outside the gene matches.

This chain links TRBV28 with TRBJ2-3, with 10 bases identical to TRBD1. V gave up 5 bases and J gave up 2 bases; unmatched junction bases: 7. This CDR3 region has 16 residues. Germline CDR1 reads MDHEN; CDR2 reads SYDVKM. Here the CDR3 reads CASSPWTGGITDTQYF. DNA for the CDR3: TGTGCCAGCAGTCCGTGGACAGGGGGAATCACAGATACGCAGTATTTT.